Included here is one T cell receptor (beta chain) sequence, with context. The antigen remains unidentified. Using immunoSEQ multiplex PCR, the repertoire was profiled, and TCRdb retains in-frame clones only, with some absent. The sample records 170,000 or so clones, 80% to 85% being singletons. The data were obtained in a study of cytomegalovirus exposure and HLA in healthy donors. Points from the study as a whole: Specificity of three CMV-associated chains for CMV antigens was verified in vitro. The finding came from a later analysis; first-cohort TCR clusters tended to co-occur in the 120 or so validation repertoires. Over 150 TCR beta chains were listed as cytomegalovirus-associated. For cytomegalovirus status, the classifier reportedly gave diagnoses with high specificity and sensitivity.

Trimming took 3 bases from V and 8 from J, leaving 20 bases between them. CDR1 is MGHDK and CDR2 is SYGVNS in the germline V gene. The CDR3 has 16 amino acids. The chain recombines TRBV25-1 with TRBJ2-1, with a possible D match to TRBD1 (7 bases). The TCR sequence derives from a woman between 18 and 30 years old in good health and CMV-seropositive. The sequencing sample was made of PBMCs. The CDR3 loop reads CASSDGTRTGWDEQFF. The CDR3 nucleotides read TGTGCCAGCAGTGACGGGACTCGGACAGGTTGGGATGAGCAGTTCTTC. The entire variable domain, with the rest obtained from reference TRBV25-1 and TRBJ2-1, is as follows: EADIYQTPRYLVIGTGKKITLECSQTMGHDKMYWYQQDPGMELHLIHYSYGVNSTEKGDLSSESTVSRIRTEHFPLTLESARPSHTSQYLCASSDGTRTGWDEQFFGPGTRLTVL.